The 4 T cell receptor beta chains listed next were all sequenced from one sample in a study of CD8 T cells in ankylosing spondylitis. TCRdb used MiXCR to reprocess the 5' RACE reads, holding one entry per CDR3 protein. The sample shows under 450,000 distinct CDR3 sequences, 20% to 25% of them seen only once. Sequences were obtained from blood, either unsorted or a sorted T cell fraction (not recorded which). These receptors were obtained from a male donor with ankylosing spondylitis or in good health (not recorded which).

There are a few counts of this clonotype. The rearrangement uses TRBV10-3 and TRBJ2-1, with TRBD2 matching over 7 bases. Germline values: CDR1 ENHRY, CDR2 SYGVKD. The junction had 5 bases not matched to a gene; V was cut back by 6 bases and J by 0 bases. The CDR3 runs 15 residues. The CDR3, as DNA: TGTGCCATCAGGGAAGGCGGGGGCTCCTACAATGAGCAGTTCTTC. Translating it yields CAIREGGGSYNEQFF.

The gene calls are TRBV5-1 and TRBJ2-1; D may correspond to TRBD1 or TRBD2 (5 bases each). This CDR3 has 16 amino acids. Per germline, CDR1 SGHRS and CDR2 YFSETQ. Trimming shortened V by 4 bases and J by 11 bases, and 25 bases separated the two germline ends. CDR3 DNA: TGCGCCAGCAGCCTGAACCGCCGGGACGAGGCGAGTAAGCAGTTCTTC. This sequence encodes CASSLNRRDEASKQFF.

This clonotype was counted only a few times. This chain links TRBV5-4 with TRBJ1-2; D ambiguous. This CDR3 is built from 16 residues. CDR1 and CDR2 (germline): SGHNT, YYREEE (reference sequence). Trimming took 0 bases from V and 8 from J, leaving 20 bases between them. The DNA of the CDR3 is TGTGCCAGCAGCTTGGGGGCGGAGGGAATTACGAGCGGCTACACCTTC. Translating it yields CASSLGAEGITSGYTF.

The V and J genes are TRBV20-1 and TRBJ2-7; the D is unclear. V was shortened by 0 bases and J by 5 bases, with 14 bases between the two germline ends. This CDR3 comprises 14 residues. Germline V gene data show CDR1 as DFQATT and CDR2 as SNEGSKA (reference sequence). The CDR3 DNA reads as TGCAGTGCTAGAGATGAACCGGGTTTCCACGAGCAGTACTTC. Its translation is CSARDEPGFHEQYF.